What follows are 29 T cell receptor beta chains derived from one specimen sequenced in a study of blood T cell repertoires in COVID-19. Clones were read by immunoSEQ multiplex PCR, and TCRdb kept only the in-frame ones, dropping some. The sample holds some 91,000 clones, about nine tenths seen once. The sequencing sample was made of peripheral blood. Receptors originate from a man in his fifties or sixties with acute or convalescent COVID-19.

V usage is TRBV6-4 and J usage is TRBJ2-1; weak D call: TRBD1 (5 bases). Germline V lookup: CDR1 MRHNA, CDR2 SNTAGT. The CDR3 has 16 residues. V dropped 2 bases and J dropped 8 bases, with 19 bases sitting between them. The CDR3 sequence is CASSDKGPPRPYEQFF. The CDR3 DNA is TGTGCCAGCAGTGACAAGGGGCCCCCCCGTCCCTATGAGCAGTTCTTC.

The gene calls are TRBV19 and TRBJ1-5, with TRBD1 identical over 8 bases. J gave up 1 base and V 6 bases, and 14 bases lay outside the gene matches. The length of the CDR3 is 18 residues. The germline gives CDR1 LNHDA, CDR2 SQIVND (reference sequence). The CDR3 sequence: CASRSGTGTSYSNQPQHF. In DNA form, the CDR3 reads TGTGCCAGTAGATCAGGGACAGGCACATCCTACAGCAATCAGCCCCAGCATTTT.

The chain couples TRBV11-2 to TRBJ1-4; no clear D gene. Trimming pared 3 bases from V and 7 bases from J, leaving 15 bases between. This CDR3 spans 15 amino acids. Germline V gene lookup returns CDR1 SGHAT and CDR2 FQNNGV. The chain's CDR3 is CASSFGSNNGEKLFF. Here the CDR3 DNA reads TGTGCCAGCAGCTTCGGGAGCAACAACGGTGAAAAACTGTTTTTT.

The CDR3 nucleotides read TGCGCCAGCAGCACCTATAGCGGGGGGGAGGCAGATACGCAGTATTTT. Its translation: CASSTYSGGEADTQYF. The chain recombines TRBV5-1 with TRBJ2-3; 11 nucleotides match TRBD2. The CDR3 consists of 16 residues. V shed 4 bases, J shed 4 bases, and the junction held 8 bases outside the gene matches. Germline CDR1 is SGHRS and CDR2 is YFSETQ.

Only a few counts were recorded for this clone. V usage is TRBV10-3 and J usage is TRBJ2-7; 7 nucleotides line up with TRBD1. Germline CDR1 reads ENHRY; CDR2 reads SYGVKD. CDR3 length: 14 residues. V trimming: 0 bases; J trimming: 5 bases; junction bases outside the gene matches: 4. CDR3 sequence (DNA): TGTGCCATCAGTGAGTCGCGTGACAGGGACGAGCAGTACGTC. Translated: CAISESRDRDEQYV.

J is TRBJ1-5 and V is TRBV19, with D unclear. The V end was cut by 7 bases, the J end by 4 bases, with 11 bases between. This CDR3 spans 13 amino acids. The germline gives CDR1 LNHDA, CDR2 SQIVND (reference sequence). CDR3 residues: CASTRVGNQPQHF. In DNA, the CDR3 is TGTGCCAGTACCCGGGTCGGAAATCAGCCCCAGCATTTT.

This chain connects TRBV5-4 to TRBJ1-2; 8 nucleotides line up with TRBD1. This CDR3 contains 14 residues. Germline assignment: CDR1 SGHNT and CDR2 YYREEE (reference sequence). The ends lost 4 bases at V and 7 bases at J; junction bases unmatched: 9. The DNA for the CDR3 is TGTGCCAGCAGCCAGAAGGACAGGGAGTCTGGCTACACCTTC. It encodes CASSQKDRESGYTF.

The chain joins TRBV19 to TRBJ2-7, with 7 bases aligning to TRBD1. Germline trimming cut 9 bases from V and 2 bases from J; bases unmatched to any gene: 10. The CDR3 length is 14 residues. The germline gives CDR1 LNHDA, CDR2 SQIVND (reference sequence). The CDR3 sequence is CASRDRAGTYEQYF. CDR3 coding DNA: TGTGCCAGCCGAGACAGGGCTGGCACCTACGAGCAGTACTTC.

DNA of the CDR3: TGTGCCAGCTCACCACTGGACAGGAACACTGAAGCTTTCTTT. Residues: CASSPLDRNTEAFF. This rearrangement joins TRBV18 to TRBJ1-1; possibly TRBD1 for D (6 bases). CDR3 length: 14 amino acids. The ends were cut back, 1 base at V and 1 base at J, with 7 bases in the middle. Germline assignment: CDR1 KGHSH and CDR2 LQKENI.

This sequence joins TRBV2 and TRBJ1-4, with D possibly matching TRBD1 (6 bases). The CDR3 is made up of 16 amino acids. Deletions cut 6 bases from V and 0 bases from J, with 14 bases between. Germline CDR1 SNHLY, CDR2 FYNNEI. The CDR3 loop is CASSYGEGATNEKLFF. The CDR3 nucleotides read TGTGCCAGCAGCTACGGGGAGGGGGCAACTAATGAAAAACTGTTTTTT.

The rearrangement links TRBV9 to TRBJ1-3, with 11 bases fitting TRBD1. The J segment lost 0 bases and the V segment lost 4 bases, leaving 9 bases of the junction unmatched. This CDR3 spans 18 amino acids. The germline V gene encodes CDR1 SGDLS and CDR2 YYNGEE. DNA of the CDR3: TGTGCCAGCAGCCTCGGGACAGGGGGTGTCATCTCTGGAAACACCATATATTTT. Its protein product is CASSLGTGGVISGNTIYF.

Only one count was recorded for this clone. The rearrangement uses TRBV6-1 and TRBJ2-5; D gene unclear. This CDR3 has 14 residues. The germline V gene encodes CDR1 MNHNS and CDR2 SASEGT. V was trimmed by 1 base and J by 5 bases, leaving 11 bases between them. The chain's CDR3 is CASSEGLVGETQYF. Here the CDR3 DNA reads TGTGCCAGCAGTGAAGGTCTCGTCGGGGAGACCCAGTACTTC.

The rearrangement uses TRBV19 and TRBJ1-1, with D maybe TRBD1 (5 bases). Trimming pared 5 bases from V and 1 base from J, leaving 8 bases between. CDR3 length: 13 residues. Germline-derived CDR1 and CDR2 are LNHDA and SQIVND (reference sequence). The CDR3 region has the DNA TGTGCCAGTAGTGGGGGGAAGAACACTGAAGCTTTCTTT. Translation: CASSGGKNTEAFF. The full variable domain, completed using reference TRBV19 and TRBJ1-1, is DGGITQSPKYLFRKEGQNVTLSCEQNLNHDAMYWYRQDPGQGLRLIYYSQIVNDFQKGDIAEGYSVSREKKESFPLTVTSAQKNPTAFYLCASSGGKNTEAFFGQGTRLTVV.

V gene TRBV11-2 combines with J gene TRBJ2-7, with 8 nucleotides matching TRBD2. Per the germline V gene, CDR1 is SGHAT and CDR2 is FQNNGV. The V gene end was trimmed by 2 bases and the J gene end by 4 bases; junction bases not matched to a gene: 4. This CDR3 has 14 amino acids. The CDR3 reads CASSLREGRYEQYF. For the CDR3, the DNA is TGTGCCAGCAGCTTACGGGAGGGAAGGTACGAGCAGTACTTC. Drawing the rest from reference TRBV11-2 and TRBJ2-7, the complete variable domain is EAGVAQSPRYKIIEKRQSVAFWCNPISGHATLYWYQQILGQGPKLLIQFQNNGVVDDSQLPKDRFSAERLKGVDSTLKIQPAKLEDSAVYLCASSLREGRYEQYFGPGTRLTVT.

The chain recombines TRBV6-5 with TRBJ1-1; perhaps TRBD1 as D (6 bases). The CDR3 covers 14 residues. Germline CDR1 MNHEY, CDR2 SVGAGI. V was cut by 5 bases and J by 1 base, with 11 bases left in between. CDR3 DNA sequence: TGTGCCAGCAGTCCGGACAGACAGAACACTGAAGCTTTCTTT. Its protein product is CASSPDRQNTEAFF.

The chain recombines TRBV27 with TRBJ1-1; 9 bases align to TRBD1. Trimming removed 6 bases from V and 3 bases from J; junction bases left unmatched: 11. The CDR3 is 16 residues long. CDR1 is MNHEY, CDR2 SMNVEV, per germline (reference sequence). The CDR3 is CASSLLGTGRYTEAFF. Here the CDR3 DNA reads TGTGCCAGCAGCCTCCTCGGGACAGGGAGGTACACTGAAGCTTTCTTT.

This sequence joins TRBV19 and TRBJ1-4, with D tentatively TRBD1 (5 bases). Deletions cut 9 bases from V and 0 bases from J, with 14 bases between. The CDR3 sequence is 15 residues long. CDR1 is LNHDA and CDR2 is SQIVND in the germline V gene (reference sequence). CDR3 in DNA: TGTGCCAGAGATAGAAGGGGTGCAACTAATGAAAAACTGTTTTTT. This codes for CARDRRGATNEKLFF.

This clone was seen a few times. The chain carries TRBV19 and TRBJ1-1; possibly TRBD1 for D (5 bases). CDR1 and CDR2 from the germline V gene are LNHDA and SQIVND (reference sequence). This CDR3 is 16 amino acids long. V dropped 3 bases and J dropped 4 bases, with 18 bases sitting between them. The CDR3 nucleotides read TGTGCCAGTAGTATGGGATGGGCAGGGCAAACCACTGAAGCTTTCTTT. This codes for CASSMGWAGQTTEAFF.

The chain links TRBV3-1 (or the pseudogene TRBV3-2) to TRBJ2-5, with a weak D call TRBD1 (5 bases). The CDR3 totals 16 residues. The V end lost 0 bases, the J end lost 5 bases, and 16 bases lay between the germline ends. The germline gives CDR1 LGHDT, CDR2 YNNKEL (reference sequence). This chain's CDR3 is CASSQEMGLTRETQYF. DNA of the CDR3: TGTGCCAGCAGCCAAGAGATGGGGCTAACCCGGGAGACCCAGTACTTC.

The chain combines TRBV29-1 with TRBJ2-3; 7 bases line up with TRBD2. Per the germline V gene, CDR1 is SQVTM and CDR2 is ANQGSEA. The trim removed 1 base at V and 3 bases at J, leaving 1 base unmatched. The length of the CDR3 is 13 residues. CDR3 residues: CSVEGGGTDTQYF. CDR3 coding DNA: TGCAGCGTTGAAGGGGGGGGGACAGATACGCAGTATTTT.

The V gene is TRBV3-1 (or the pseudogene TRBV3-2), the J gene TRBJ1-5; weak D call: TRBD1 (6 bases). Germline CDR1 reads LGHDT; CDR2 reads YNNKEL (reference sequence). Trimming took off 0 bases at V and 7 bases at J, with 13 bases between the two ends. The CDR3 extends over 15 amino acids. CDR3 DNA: TGTGCCAGCAGCCAAGATCTCACCCAGGGGCAGCCCCAGCATTTT. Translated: CASSQDLTQGQPQHF.

CDR3 protein: CASPPGGRSLYTEAFF. The CDR3 coding sequence is TGCGCCAGCCCCCCAGGGGGGCGTAGTTTGTACACTGAAGCTTTCTTT. The chain employs TRBV5-1 and TRBJ1-1, with 7 positions matching TRBD1. Trimming at V came to 7 bases and at J to 3 bases, leaving 15 bases not matched to a gene. Germline values: CDR1 SGHRS, CDR2 YFSETQ. The CDR3 loop spans 16 amino acids.

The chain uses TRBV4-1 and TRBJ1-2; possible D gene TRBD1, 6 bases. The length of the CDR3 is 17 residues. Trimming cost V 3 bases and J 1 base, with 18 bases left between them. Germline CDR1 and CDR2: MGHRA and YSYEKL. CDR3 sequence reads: CASSHFTGSGINYGYTF. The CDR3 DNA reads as TGCGCCAGCAGCCACTTTACAGGGTCAGGGATTAACTATGGCTACACCTTC.

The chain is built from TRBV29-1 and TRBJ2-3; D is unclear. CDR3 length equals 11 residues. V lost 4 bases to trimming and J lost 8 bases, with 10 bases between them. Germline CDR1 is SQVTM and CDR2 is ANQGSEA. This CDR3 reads CSVVWSVTQYF. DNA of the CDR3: TGCAGCGTTGTCTGGTCGGTTACGCAGTATTTT.

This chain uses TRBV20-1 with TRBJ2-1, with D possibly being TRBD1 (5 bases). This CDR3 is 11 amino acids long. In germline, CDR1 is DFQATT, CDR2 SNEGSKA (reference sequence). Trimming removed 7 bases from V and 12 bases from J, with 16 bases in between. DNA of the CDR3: TGCAGTGTCCGCCCAGGGTTTGTGCAGTTCTTC. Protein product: CSVRPGFVQFF.

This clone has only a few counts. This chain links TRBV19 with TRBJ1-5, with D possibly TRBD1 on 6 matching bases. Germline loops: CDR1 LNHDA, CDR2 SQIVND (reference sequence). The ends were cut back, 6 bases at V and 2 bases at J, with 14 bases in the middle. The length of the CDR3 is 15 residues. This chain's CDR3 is CASSSRGIGNQPQHF. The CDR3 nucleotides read TGTGCCAGTAGCTCCAGGGGAATCGGCAATCAGCCCCAGCATTTT.

CDR3 coding DNA: TGTGCCAGCAGCTTAGATCTGGACAGGAGAAACTATGGCTACACCTTC. It is translated as CASSLDLDRRNYGYTF. The chain links TRBV11-2 to TRBJ1-2; 7 bases match TRBD1. V lost 0 bases and J lost 2; bases outside the gene matches: 6. Germline assignment: CDR1 SGHAT and CDR2 FQNNGV. The CDR3 is 16 amino acids.

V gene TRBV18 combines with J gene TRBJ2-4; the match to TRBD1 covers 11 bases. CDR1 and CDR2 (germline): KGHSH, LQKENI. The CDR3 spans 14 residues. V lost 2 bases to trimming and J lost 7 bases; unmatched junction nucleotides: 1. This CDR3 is CASSPGTGGNIQYF. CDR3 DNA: TGTGCCAGCTCACCAGGGACAGGGGGGAACATTCAGTACTTC.

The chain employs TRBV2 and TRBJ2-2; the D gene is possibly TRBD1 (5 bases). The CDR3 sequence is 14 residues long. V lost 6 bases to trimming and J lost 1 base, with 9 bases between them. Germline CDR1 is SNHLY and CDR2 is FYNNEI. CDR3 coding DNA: TGTGCCAGCAGACTCCAGGGGAACACCGGGGAGCTGTTTTTT. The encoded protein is CASRLQGNTGELFF.